This T cell receptor (beta chain) originates from a study of blood T cell repertoires in COVID-19 (dated by TCRdb to the early 2020s). Study-level background: Samples covering the acute and convalescent phases of COVID-19 were provided by collaborators in the United States, Italy and Spain. The prospective study material was composed of cDNA or gDNA derived from T cells, B-cell-depleted T cells, or PBMCs. The dataset comprised deeply sampled blood TCRbeta repertoires from subjects exposed to, actively infected with, or recovered from COVID-19. A freely available public database, intended as a resource for researchers studying the immune response to SARS-CoV-2, is where the repertoires were released. Samples were obtained from the ongoing ImmuneRACE study (first 160 participants) and from approximately 1,200 subjects provided by 6 global collaborators. A de-identified subject ID, COVID-19 status, age in years and sex were almost always included in the sample metadata. Where available, HLA class I and class II types were obtained from metadata supplied by the sample provider rather than from assay-based typing.

Details on this clone: Its antigen is not yet known. Within one base of it there is no much larger clone, and no base qualities were kept.

TCRbeta CDR3 regions were amplified from genomic DNA by means of the immunoSEQ Assay, a bias-controlled multiplex PCR. As for the authors' bioinformatics: Within the assay, amplification of reference gene primers was used to estimate how many nucleated cells each sample contained. To quantify the absolute abundance of each unique TCRbeta CDR3 rearrangement, sequence reads were collapsed and filtered. For each sample, productive Simpson clonality was calculated as the square root of Simpson's diversity index over productive rearrangements. TCRdb mirrors the immuneACCESS table, restricted to in-frame sequences. Some clones are absent from its copies; in checked studies, under half trace to an unresolved V gene, and the reason for the others is unknown. V, J and clone size are those of that table, while D and trimming were read from the DNA. The sample contains more than 150,000 clones, 70% to 90% of them found a single time. The ten largest clones take up under 2.5% of the sample.

V sheds 10 bases and J sheds 0 bases, leaving 16 bases between their ends. The germline V gene sets CDR1 to WSHSY and CDR2 to SAAADI. The CDR3 has 15 amino acids, counting the end cysteine and phenylalanine. This entry keeps only the CDR3 DNA: 45 bases, framed from base 1. Broader findings and caveats from the paper: The amount of clinical and demographic metadata varied by source and participant and was provided uncurated.

Each collaborating institution followed its own protocols to collect whole blood in K2EDTA tubes. Collaborator samples were shipped for TCRbeta analysis as frozen whole blood, isolated PBMCs, or DNA extracted from either sample type. The specimen was peripheral blood. The clonotype originates from a man between 70 and 80 years old with active or convalescent COVID-19. Recombination joined TRBV10-2 with TRBJ2-1, with a tentative D gene TRBD2 over 5 matching bases. The CDR3 reads CATQSGAHSYNEQFF. The nucleotide sequence is given as TGCGCCACCCAAAGCGGAGCTCACTCCTACAATGAGCAGTTCTTC.